This T cell receptor beta chain emerged from a study of breast tumors, draining lymph nodes, adjacent tissues (dated by TCRdb to 2016 to 2017). With respect to the entire study: Breast cancer patients provided tumor, adjacent nontumor tissue and axillary lymph nodes, and the study compared the TCR beta repertoires across these three sources. The study aimed to assess the relationships and possible T-cell exchange between tumor, surrounding tissue and draining lymph node repertoires in human breast cancer. What the authors observed across the whole study: The conclusion that tumor T cells originate in lymph nodes was framed as consistent with a hypothesis rather than directly demonstrated. The data were considered consistent with most tumor T cells being derived from the lymph node and subsequently expanding within tumor tissue. In luminal-like breast cancer, tumor and nontumor tissue repertoires resembled each other significantly more than in basal-like breast cancer. Tumor T-cell repertoires showed less diversity than lymph node repertoires and more diversity than nontumor tissue repertoires, and tumor T-cell repertoires showed preferential V and J gene usage.

The germline V gene encodes CDR1 DFQATT and CDR2 SNEGSKA (reference sequence). The CDR3 starts with the cysteine, ends with the phenylalanine, and has 14 residues. CDR3 DNA only is kept here, 42 bases in frame from base 1. V sheds 7 bases and J sheds 5 bases, leaving 19 bases between their ends. Sequencer: Illumina HiSeq 2000. Multiplex PCR amplification was used to generate the TCR beta chain libraries. The amplified TCR beta chain products were analyzed by high-throughput sequencing. Through fastp at Q25 and MiXCR, TCRdb rebuilt clones from the public reads, retaining in-frame beta chains. A single entry per CDR3 protein holds the most common genes and DNA from its merged rows. This sample holds approximately 90,000 distinct CDR3 sequences; about 27% were observed only once. The ten most abundant clones make up more than 8% of the sample. This clonotype occurred many times. Its antigen has not been determined. Nothing much larger sits one base from this clone, and base qualities are not available.

The lymph node samples were taken from the axillary draining lymph nodes of breast cancer patients. The chain links TRBV20-1 with TRBJ2-3, with a weak D call of TRBD2 (5 bases match). This receptor was identified in a female donor with breast cancer. Some clones in this sample may be carry-over from other donors' samples. Sequencing used axillary lymph node tissue. At the DNA level, the sequence is TGCAGTGTTCCAGGCCCAACGGAGGTAGATACGCAGTATTTT. This gives the protein CSVPGPTEVDTQYF.